One and the same sample provided the 32 T cell receptor beta chains below, sequenced in a study of post-analysis software for immune sequencing data. These TCRs are of unknown antigen specificity. Study observations and caveats: The study found TRBV5-6, TRBV5-1 and TRBV20-1 among a few TRBV segments more frequent in patients than controls.

Included in the TCR beta cDNA libraries were unique molecular identifiers. MiXCR, run by TCRdb on the PCR reads, gives a single entry per CDR3 protein. The sample has hundreds of thousands of distinct CDR3 sequences, roughly 27% seen once. Sequencing was done on a sample of blood. These receptor sequences come from a girl between 10 and 17 years old with multiple sclerosis.

V gene TRBV7-6 combines with J gene TRBJ2-3, with a possible D match to TRBD1 (5 bases). Germline-derived CDR1 and CDR2 are SGHVS and FNYEAQ. The CDR3 contains 19 residues. The germline V and J ends were trimmed by 1 base and 0 bases, with 20 bases remaining between them. The CDR3 sequence: CASSLGIGAAKASTDTQYF. The DNA of the CDR3 is TGTGCCAGCAGCTTAGGGATTGGGGCTGCGAAGGCTAGCACAGATACGCAGTATTTT.

The chain joins TRBV20-1 to TRBJ2-5, with D possibly being TRBD1 or TRBD2 (6 bases each). The J call may be mistaken, given a closer DNA end match to TRBJ2-7. CDR1 and CDR2 from the germline V gene are DFQATT and SNEGSKA (reference sequence). The CDR3 consists of 14 residues. This CDR3 reads CSARGGGRGGEQYF. The CDR3 coding sequence is TGCAGTGCTAGAGGGGGAGGCAGGGGCGGCGAGCAGTACTTC.

The chain is built from TRBV27 and TRBJ1-2; D not certain. Germline loops: CDR1 MNHEY, CDR2 SMNVEV (reference sequence). This CDR3 comprises 13 residues. The V end lost 2 bases, the J end lost 4 bases, and 8 bases lay between the germline ends. This CDR3 reads CASSLDGIYGYTF. The CDR3 DNA reads TGTGCCAGCAGTTTAGACGGGATCTATGGCTACACCTTC.

This clonotype was seen only a few times. The chain carries TRBV5-1 and TRBJ2-1, with 8 bases fitting TRBD2. This CDR3 is built from 14 residues. Germline trimming cut 4 bases from V and 5 bases from J; bases unmatched to any gene: 5. From germline, CDR1 is SGHRS and CDR2 YFSETQ. In DNA form, the CDR3 reads TGCGCCAGCAGCCAAAGCGGGGGAAACAATGAGCAGTTCTTC. It encodes CASSQSGGNNEQFF.

Only a few counts were recorded for this clonotype. J is TRBJ2-1 and V is TRBV4-3; D ambiguous. This CDR3 is 16 amino acids long. Trimming pared 0 bases from V and 9 bases from J, leaving 18 bases between. Per the germline V gene, CDR1 is LGHNA and CDR2 is YSLEER. The CDR3 bases are TGCGCCAGCAGCCAAGAGCCGTGGGGAATCGGCGGTGAGCAGTTCTTC. Its translation: CASSQEPWGIGGEQFF.

This clonotype appeared a few times. The chain has TRBV20-1 and TRBJ1-6; 10 nucleotides line up with TRBD1. The CDR3 contains 16 residues. The V gene end was trimmed by 6 bases and the J gene end by 10 bases; junction bases not matched to a gene: 15. CDR1 and CDR2 (germline): DFQATT, SNEGSKA (reference sequence). The chain's CDR3 is CSAIRQGAYKGSPLHF. Written as DNA, the CDR3 is TGCAGTGCGATCCGACAGGGGGCTTACAAGGGATCACCCCTCCACTTT.

The rearrangement uses TRBV28 and TRBJ1-1; 9 positions agree with TRBD1. Per germline, CDR1 MDHEN and CDR2 SYDVKM. The CDR3 runs 15 residues. J was trimmed by 5 bases and V by 3 bases; bases with no gene match: 7. CDR3 in amino acids: CASSFPTTGGTEAFF. The CDR3 region has the DNA TGTGCCAGCAGTTTCCCGACGACAGGGGGGACTGAAGCTTTCTTT.

This chain links TRBV7-9 with TRBJ2-1; 7 positions agree with TRBD1. There are 14 residues in the CDR3. The V segment lost 3 bases and the J segment 10 bases; nucleotides outside the gene matches: 9. Germline V gene sequence: CDR1 SEHNR, CDR2 FQNEAQ (reference sequence). The DNA for the CDR3 is TGTGCCAGCAGCTTCCCGCGACAGGGCTACGAGCAGTTCTTC. This translates into CASSFPRQGYEQFF.

This clonotype was recorded many times. The chain is built from TRBV5-1 and TRBJ2-6; no reliable D call. Trimming stripped 4 bases from V and 0 bases from J, with 20 bases between. CDR3 length equals 19 residues. Germline V CDR1 and CDR2: SGHRS, YFSETQ. CDR3 amino acids: CASSPRLLGLGSGANVLTF. The CDR3 DNA reads TGCGCCAGCAGCCCCCGTCTGTTGGGGTTGGGCTCTGGGGCCAACGTCCTGACTTTC.

The chain links TRBV20-1 to TRBJ2-3; no firm D call. Trimming took off 7 bases at V and 2 bases at J, with 7 bases between the two ends. Germline CDR1 is DFQATT and CDR2 is SNEGSKA (reference sequence). This CDR3 is 11 amino acids long. In DNA form, the CDR3 reads TGCAGTGGTAGCCCCACAGATACGCAGTATTTT. Translating it yields CSGSPTDTQYF.

In the case of this clonotype: It may be a read error: a sequence one base away is much more abundant. The J gene is TRBJ2-6, the V gene TRBV5-6, with D maybe TRBD1 (6 bases). Germline V gene data show CDR1 as SGHDT and CDR2 as YYEEEE. There are 15 residues in the CDR3. CDR3 in amino acids: CASSSAGAGANVRTF. CDR3 DNA: TGTGCCAGCAGCTCGGCAGGGGCTGGGGCCAACGTCCGGACTTTC. The whole variable domain, filled in from reference TRBV5-6 and TRBJ2-6, reads DAGVTQSPTHLIKTRGQQVTLRCSPKSGHDTVSWYQQALGQGPQFIFQYYEEEERQRGNFPDRFSGHQFPNYSSELNVNALLLGDSALYLCASSSAGAGANVRTFGAGSRLTVL.

The table lists this clonotype with a few counts. The J gene is TRBJ2-1, the V gene TRBV10-3; D might be TRBD1 or TRBD2, each matching 5 bases. Per germline, CDR1 ENHRY and CDR2 SYGVKD. This CDR3 is 12 amino acids long. V shed 6 bases and J shed 7 bases, with 10 bases lying between them. The CDR3 protein is CAIRRGGNEQFF. CDR3 sequence (DNA): TGTGCCATCAGACGGGGCGGTAATGAGCAGTTCTTC.

The DNA of the CDR3 is TGCGCCAGCAGCTTGGGACAGGGGTCTTACCATGAGCAGTTCTTC. As protein: CASSLGQGSYHEQFF. The chain uses TRBV5-1 and TRBJ2-1, with TRBD1 matching over 8 bases. Germline CDR1 reads SGHRS; CDR2 reads YFSETQ. J was trimmed by 8 bases and V by 0 bases; bases with no gene match: 7. The CDR3 loop spans 15 amino acids.

This chain links TRBV11-1 with TRBJ1-1; 10 nucleotides align to TRBD1. V dropped 5 bases and J dropped 6; count of bases not matched to a gene: 9. This CDR3 comprises 15 residues. The germline gives CDR1 SGHAT, CDR2 FQDESV (reference sequence). The CDR3 region is CASSPRTGGYSEAFF. The CDR3 coding sequence is TGTGCCAGCAGCCCCCGGACAGGGGGATATTCTGAAGCTTTCTTT. The entire variable domain, with the rest obtained from reference TRBV11-1 and TRBJ1-1, is as follows: EAEVAQSPRYKITEKSQAVAFWCDPISGHATLYWYRQILGQGPELLVQFQDESVVDDSQLPKDRFSAERLKGVDSTLKIQPAELGDSAMYLCASSPRTGGYSEAFFGQGTRLTVV.

This chain connects TRBV7-2 to TRBJ2-7; TRBD1 aligns across 10 bases. Germline loops: CDR1 SGHTA, CDR2 FQGNSA. J gave up 5 bases and V 4 bases, and 5 bases lay outside the gene matches. The CDR3 totals 14 residues. This CDR3 reads CASSSRDRGNEQYF. CDR3 nucleotide sequence: TGTGCCAGCAGCTCCCGGGACAGGGGCAACGAGCAGTACTTC.

The table lists this clonotype with a few counts. This sequence joins TRBV6-2 or TRBV6-3 and TRBJ2-1; 9 bases are shared with TRBD2. Trimming removed 2 bases from V and 9 bases from J; junction bases left unmatched: 5. The germline CDR1 and CDR2 sequences are MNHEY and SVGEGT. This CDR3 spans 14 amino acids. The CDR3, as DNA: TGTGCCAGCAGTTACGCGGGGGGGCATCGTGAGCAGTTCTTC. It encodes CASSYAGGHREQFF.

The chain carries TRBV7-2 and TRBJ2-5, with 11 bases fitting TRBD2. Germline CDR1 reads SGHTA; CDR2 reads FQGNSA. The V gene end was trimmed by 0 bases and the J gene end by 5 bases; junction bases not matched to a gene: 5. The CDR3 is made up of 16 amino acids. CDR3 nucleotides: TGTGCCAGCAGCTTAGCTAGCGGGGGGGCTCAGGAGACCCAGTACTTC. This encodes CASSLASGGAQETQYF.

CDR3 loop: CASSLSRLAEDTQYF. CDR3 coding DNA: TGTGCCAGCAGTTTATCTAGGTTGGCTGAAGATACGCAGTATTTT. This chain connects TRBV27 to TRBJ2-3; no clear D. Germline CDR1 and CDR2: MNHEY and SMNVEV (reference sequence). Trimming took off 0 bases at V and 5 bases at J, with 12 bases between the two ends. This CDR3 is 15 amino acids long.

This clonotype came up once. The chain employs TRBV15 and TRBJ2-5, with 9 bases identical to TRBD1. Germline trimming cut 1 base from V and 2 bases from J; bases unmatched to any gene: 5. Germline V gene sequence: CDR1 LNHNV, CDR2 YYDKDF (reference sequence). The CDR3 runs 16 residues. The CDR3 is CATSRVGTGNQETQYF. DNA of the CDR3: TGTGCCACCAGCAGAGTTGGGACAGGGAATCAAGAGACCCAGTACTTC.

This clonotype was picked up a small number of times. The chain recombines TRBV10-3 with TRBJ2-3; D call uncertain. Germline V CDR1 and CDR2: ENHRY, SYGVKD. The CDR3 extends over 15 amino acids. Trimming cost V 0 bases and J 2 bases, with 9 bases left between them. In DNA, the CDR3 is TGTGCCATCAGTGAGTCGTTGGCGATCACAGATACGCAGTATTTT. Protein: CAISESLAITDTQYF.

For this clonotype: Compared with germline, one end of the junction differs, possibly owing to a read error. This chain links TRBV12-3 or TRBV12-4 with TRBJ2-4; 8 bases fit TRBD1. This CDR3 contains 14 residues. The DNA of the CDR3 is TGTGTCAGCAGAGGACAGGGATTTTCCTACGTGCAGTACTTC. Amino acids: CVSRGQGFSYVQYF.

Here the CDR3 reads CASSLGTGTEKLFF. The CDR3 coding sequence is TGTGCCAGCAGCTTAGGGACAGGCACCGAAAAACTGTTTTTT. V gene TRBV7-9 combines with J gene TRBJ1-4; 7 bases line up with TRBD1. The CDR3 length is 14 residues. Germline assignment: CDR1 SEHNR and CDR2 FQNEAQ (reference sequence). V shed 1 base and J 8 bases; nucleotides not matched to a gene: 4.

Concerning this clonotype: Mismatch with germline at one junction end may stem from a read error. The J gene is TRBJ2-1, the V gene TRBV7-2; D ambiguous. The CDR3 runs to 15 residues. Per germline, CDR1 SGHTA and CDR2 FQGNSA. CDR3 coding DNA: TGTGCCAGCAGCTTAGCGGTTGGCTCCTACAGTGAGCAGTTCTTC. Amino acids: CASSLAVGSYSEQFF.

In its sample, this clonotype was seen a few times. This sequence joins TRBV6-2 or TRBV6-3 and TRBJ1-5, with D possibly matching TRBD1 (5 bases). Germline V gene data show CDR1 as MNHEY and CDR2 as SVGEGT. This CDR3 has 17 amino acids. Trimming removed 0 bases from V and 0 bases from J, with 12 bases in between. DNA for the CDR3: TGTGCCAGCAGTTACTCGGGGGGACCCATTAGCAATCAGCCCCAGCATTTT. This gives the protein CASSYSGGPISNQPQHF.

The CDR3 nucleotides read TGTGCCAGCAGCCCCGGAGGGCGAAAAGCTTTCTTT. The encoded protein is CASSPGGRKAFF. The chain combines TRBV3-1 with TRBJ1-1, with D hard to call. Per germline, CDR1 LGHDT and CDR2 YNNKEL (reference sequence). V was clipped by 4 bases and J by 9 bases, with 12 bases between them. CDR3 size: 12 residues.

In its sample, this clonotype was seen a few times. The chain combines TRBV7-2 with TRBJ2-7; tentative D call: TRBD2 (6 bases). Between the trimmed V and J ends, which lost 10 bases and 6 bases, there was a span of 19 bases. There are 13 residues in the CDR3. Germline loops: CDR1 SGHTA, CDR2 FQGNSA. Written as DNA, the CDR3 is TGTGCCATACAAGGGCCGGGGGAGACCGAGCAGTACTTC. It specifies CAIQGPGETEQYF.

The J gene is TRBJ2-3, the V gene TRBV18; 14 bases align to TRBD2. CDR1 is KGHSH and CDR2 is LQKENI in the germline V gene. This CDR3 is 16 amino acids long. The V gene end was trimmed by 6 bases and the J gene end by 3 bases; junction bases not matched to a gene: 5. Here the CDR3 DNA reads TGTGCCAGCTCGGCGGGACTAGCGGGAGTAACAGATACGCAGTATTTT. It codes for CASSAGLAGVTDTQYF.

Comment on this clonotype: At one end, the junction sequence differs from germline, possibly due to a read error. This rearrangement joins TRBV5-5 to TRBJ2-7, with D tentatively TRBD1 or TRBD2 (6 bases each). Germline V gene sequence: CDR1 SGHKS, CDR2 YYEKEE (reference sequence). CDR3 length: 16 amino acids. For the CDR3, the DNA is TGTGCCAGTAGCTTGGCCTCGGGGGCGGACCCCTACGAGCAGTACTTC. Encoded protein: CASSLASGADPYEQYF.

In its sample, this clonotype was seen a few times. The chain is built from TRBV7-9 and TRBJ1-2, with a weak D call TRBD1 (6 bases). The CDR3 extends over 12 amino acids. The germline CDR1 and CDR2 sequences are SEHNR and FQNEAQ (reference sequence). Trimming took 4 bases from V and 8 from J, leaving 11 bases between them. CDR3 sequence: CASSSGVSGYTF. In nucleotides, the CDR3 is TGTGCCAGCAGCTCAGGGGTTTCGGGCTACACCTTC.

The gene calls are TRBV6-4 and TRBJ2-5, with D unresolved. The CDR3 has 10 amino acids. V lost 9 bases, J lost 5 bases, and 7 bases lay in between. CDR1 is MRHNA, CDR2 SNTAGT, per germline. The CDR3 here is CARLVETQYF. The CDR3, as DNA: TGTGCCAGGCTGGTTGAGACCCAGTACTTC.

This clonotype was observed a few times. This chain connects TRBV29-1 to TRBJ2-7, with D perhaps matching TRBD1 or TRBD2 (5 bases each). Germline V gives CDR1 SQVTM, CDR2 ANQGSEA. The CDR3 runs to 13 residues. Trimming pared 5 bases from V and 6 bases from J, leaving 17 bases between. Here the CDR3 reads CSVNRGVNTEQYF. The CDR3 region has the DNA TGCAGCGTTAATAGGGGAGTTAACACCGAGCAGTACTTC.

The chain's CDR3 is CSARDPAGETYEQYF. DNA of the CDR3: TGCAGTGCTAGAGATCCAGCGGGGGAGACCTACGAGCAGTACTTC. This chain joins TRBV20-1 and TRBJ2-7; 8 bases are a match to TRBD2. The CDR3 is 15 residues long. CDR1 DFQATT and CDR2 SNEGSKA come from the germline V gene (reference sequence). The V and J ends lost 0 bases and 2 bases, in that order; junction bases with no gene match: 6.